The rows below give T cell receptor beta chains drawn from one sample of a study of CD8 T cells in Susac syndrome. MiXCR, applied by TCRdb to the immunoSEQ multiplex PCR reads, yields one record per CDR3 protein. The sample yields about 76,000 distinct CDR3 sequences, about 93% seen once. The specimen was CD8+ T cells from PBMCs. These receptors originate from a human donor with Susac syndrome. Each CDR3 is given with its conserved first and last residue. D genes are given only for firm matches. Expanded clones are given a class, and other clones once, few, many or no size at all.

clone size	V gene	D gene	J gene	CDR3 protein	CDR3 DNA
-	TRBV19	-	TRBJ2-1	CASSGEIKEQFF	TGTGCCAGTTCGGGGGAGATCAAGGAGCAGTTCTTC
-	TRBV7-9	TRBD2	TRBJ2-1	CASSLGSGLYNEQFF	TGTGCCAGCAGCTTAGGTAGCGGGTTATACAATGAGCAGTTCTTC
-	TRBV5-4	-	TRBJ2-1	CASRPRDDRNEQFF	TGTGCCAGCCGACCCCGGGACGACCGTAATGAGCAGTTCTTC
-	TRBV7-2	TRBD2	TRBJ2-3	CASSLGLAGTTDTQYF	TGTGCCAGCAGCTTGGGACTAGCGGGAACCACAGATACGCAGTATTTT
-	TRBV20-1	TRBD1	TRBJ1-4	CSARLTGGSIEKLFF	TGCAGTGCTAGACTAACAGGGGGCTCTATTGAAAAACTGTTTTTT
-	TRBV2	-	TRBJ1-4	CASSLRGRTATNEKLFF	TGTGCCAGCAGCCTAAGGGGCAGGACTGCAACTAATGAAAAACTGTTTTTT
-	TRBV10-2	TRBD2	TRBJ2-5	CASSAPSGGTQETQYF	TGCGCCAGCAGTGCCCCTAGCGGGGGGACGCAAGAGACCCAGTACTTC
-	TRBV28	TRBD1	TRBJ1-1	CASRLQGARSTEAFF	TGTGCCAGCAGGCTACAGGGGGCGCGTAGCACTGAAGCTTTCTTT
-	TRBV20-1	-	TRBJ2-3	CSASQPTDTQYF	TGCAGTGCTAGCCAACCCACAGATACGCAGTATTTT
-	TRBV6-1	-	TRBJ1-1	CASSESGFWMNTEAFF	TGTGCCAGCAGTGAAAGTGGGTTCTGGATGAACACTGAAGCTTTCTTT
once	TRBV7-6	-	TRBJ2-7	CASSEGGFRTDYEQYF	TGTGCCAGCAGCGAGGGAGGGTTCCGGACAGACTACGAGCAGTACTTC
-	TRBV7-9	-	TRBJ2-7	CASSSTPRGALGEQYF	TGTGCCAGCAGCTCGACCCCGCGAGGGGCCTTAGGTGAGCAGTACTTC
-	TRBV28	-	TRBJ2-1	CASSFGPGTAYNEQFF	TGTGCCAGCAGTTTTGGTCCAGGGACGGCCTACAATGAGCAGTTCTTC
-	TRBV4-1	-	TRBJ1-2	CASSQGMAGYGYTF	TGCGCCAGCAGCCAAGGGATGGCGGGCTATGGCTACACCTTC
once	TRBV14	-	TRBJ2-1	CASRGGSYEQFF	TGTGCCAGCAGGGGGGGCTCCTATGAGCAGTTCTTC
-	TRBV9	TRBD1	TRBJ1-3	CASSPGQGHSGNTIYF	TGTGCCAGCAGCCCCGGACAGGGGCACTCTGGAAACACCATATATTTT
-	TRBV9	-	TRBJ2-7	CASSVDRGYEQYF	TGTGCCAGCAGCGTAGATCGAGGCTACGAGCAGTACTTC
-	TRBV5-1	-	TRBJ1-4	CASSVSATNEKLFF	TGCGCCAGCAGCGTGTCCGCAACTAATGAAAAACTGTTTTTT
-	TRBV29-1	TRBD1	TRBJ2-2	CSVTTGAGGELFF	TGCAGCGTTACGACAGGGGCGGGCGGGGAGCTGTTTTTT
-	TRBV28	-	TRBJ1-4	CASSTPGWDEKLFF	TGTGCCAGCTCTACCCCCGGCTGGGATGAAAAACTGTTTTTT
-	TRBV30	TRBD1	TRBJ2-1	CAWNRGSYNEQFF	TGTGCCTGGAACAGGGGGTCCTACAATGAGCAGTTCTTC
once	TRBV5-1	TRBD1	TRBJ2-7	CASSYDPGQGAYEQYF	TGCGCCAGCAGCTACGATCCGGGACAGGGGGCTTACGAGCAGTACTTC
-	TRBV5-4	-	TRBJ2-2	CASSPGGGADGELFF	TGTGCCAGCAGCCCCGGTGGTGGGGCCGACGGGGAGCTGTTTTTT
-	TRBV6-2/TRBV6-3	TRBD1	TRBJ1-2	CASTRRGQSNYGYTF	TGTGCCAGCACCCGGAGGGGACAGAGCAACTATGGCTACACCTTC
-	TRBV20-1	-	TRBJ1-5	CSAREIGPGPQHF	TGCAGTGCTAGAGAAATCGGTCCGGGGCCCCAGCATTTT
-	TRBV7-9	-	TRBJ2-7	CASSSSGVDYEQYF	TGTGCCAGCAGCTCGTCGGGTGTGGACTACGAGCAGTACTTC
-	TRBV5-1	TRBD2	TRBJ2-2	CASSSGGAVGELFF	TGCGCCAGCTCGTCCGGGGGGGCCGTCGGGGAGCTGTTTTTT
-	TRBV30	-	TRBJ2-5	CAWSVNLGVTQYF	TGTGCCTGGAGTGTAAACCTGGGAGTGACCCAGTACTTC
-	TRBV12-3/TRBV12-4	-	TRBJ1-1	CASNRGHANTEAFF	TGTGCCAGCAATCGTGGGCATGCGAACACTGAAGCTTTCTTT
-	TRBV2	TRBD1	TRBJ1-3	CASTGQPGNTIYF	TGTGCCAGCACGGGACAGCCTGGAAACACCATATATTTT
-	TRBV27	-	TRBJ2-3	CASSFAAATDTQYF	TGTGCCAGCAGTTTCGCAGCGGCCACAGATACGCAGTATTTT